The T cell receptor beta chain described here comes from a study of post-analysis software for immune sequencing data. This CDR3 contains 10 residues. Looked up from germline, CDR1 is DFQATT and CDR2 is SNEGSKA (reference sequence). V was cut by 6 bases and J by 5 bases, with 7 bases left in between. Presence of unique molecular identifiers characterized the TCR beta cDNA libraries. TCRdb passed the PCR reads through MiXCR, listing each CDR3 protein once. Counted here are roughly 400,000 distinct CDR3 sequences, more than 30% occurring once; the ten biggest clones make up approximately 7.7%. About this clonotype: Its target is not known.

Overall study results and limits: Elevated frequency relative to controls characterized roughly 5 TRBV segments in patients, TRBV5-6, TRBV5-1 and TRBV20-1 among them.

The sequence derives from a girl aged 2 to 9 with multiple sclerosis. The sequenced material came from blood. The chain is built from TRBV20-1 and TRBJ2-5, with D possibly TRBD2 on 5 matching bases. CDR3 DNA sequence: TGCAGTGCCCAGCGGGAGACCCAGTACTTC. Amino acid sequence: CSAQRETQYF.